This T cell receptor (beta chain) appears in the sequencing data of a study of cytomegalovirus exposure and HLA in healthy donors. Study details: Researchers previously reported finding fewer than 140 million unique TCR beta sequences from 150 million to 200 million T cells.

This CDR3 is built from 17 residues. Germline values: CDR1 SGHVS, CDR2 FNYEAQ. The V segment lost 4 bases and the J segment 3 bases; nucleotides outside the gene matches: 10. 13 Jbeta primers and 60 Vbeta primers were used for the PCR. Measured with immunoSEQ multiplex PCR; TCRdb has only the in-frame clones, and not every one. The profile shows approximately 100,000 clones, around 77% of them singletons. The chain joins TRBV7-6 to TRBJ2-3, with 10 bases that match TRBD1. The source is a man aged 35 to 55 in good health and CMV-seropositive. Sequenced input: PBMCs. CDR3 sequence: CASSSPRDRGRTDTQYF. The CDR3 nucleotides read TGTGCCAGCAGCTCCCCCCGTGACAGGGGGCGGACAGATACGCAGTATTTT.